This TCR beta chain was identified in a study of CD8 T cells in ankylosing spondylitis. Overall study results and limits: Previously reported in reactive arthritis synovial fluid and blood were some of the motif variants. Disease-linked clones had a CD8+ phenotype and relatively low frequency in peripheral blood. Disease-linked clones reportedly concentrated significantly in matched ankylosing spondylitis synovial fluid. For ankylosing spondylitis blood, a TCR beta motif of 7 or 8 highly homologous variants appeared characteristic.

CDR1 is SQVTM and CDR2 is ANQGSEA in the germline V gene. This CDR3 has 13 amino acids. V shed 7 bases, J shed 7 bases, and the junction held 5 bases outside the gene matches. This clonotype turned up a few times. Its antigen is currently unknown. It was by quantitative 5'-RACE with molecular barcodes that TCR beta libraries were made. TCRdb re-analysed the 5' RACE reads in MiXCR, keeping a single row per CDR3 protein. There are 400,000 or so distinct CDR3 sequences in the sample; about 25% occur only once, and about 0.92% lies in the top ten. This TCR was recovered from a male donor with ankylosing spondylitis. Sequencing used blood, either unsorted or a sorted T cell fraction (not recorded which). J is TRBJ2-1 and V is TRBV29-1; 12 nucleotides line up with TRBD2. The CDR3 spells CSATSGGGNEQFF. DNA of the CDR3: TGCAGCGCGACTAGCGGGGGAGGTAATGAGCAGTTCTTC.